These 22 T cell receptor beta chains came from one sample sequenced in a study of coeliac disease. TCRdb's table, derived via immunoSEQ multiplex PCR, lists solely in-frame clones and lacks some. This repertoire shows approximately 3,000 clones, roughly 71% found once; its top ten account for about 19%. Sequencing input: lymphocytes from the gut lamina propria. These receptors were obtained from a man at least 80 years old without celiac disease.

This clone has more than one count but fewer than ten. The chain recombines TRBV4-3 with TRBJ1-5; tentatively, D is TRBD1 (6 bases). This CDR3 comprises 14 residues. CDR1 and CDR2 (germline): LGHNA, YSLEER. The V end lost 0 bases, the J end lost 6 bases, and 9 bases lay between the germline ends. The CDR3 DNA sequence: TGCGCCAGCAGCCAAGAACAGGGACCTCAGCCCCAGCATTTT. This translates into CASSQEQGPQPQHF.

The DNA for the CDR3 is TGTGCCAGTAGTATAGACGGTCGGGGGGCAAGCACAGATACGCAGTATTTT. Translation gives CASSIDGRGASTDTQYF. This rearrangement joins TRBV19 to TRBJ2-3; maybe TRBD2 (7 bases). With 0 bases removed from V and 0 bases from J, the gap between germline ends came to 13 bases. The CDR3 has 17 amino acids. The V gene's germline CDR1 is LNHDA and CDR2 SQIVND (reference sequence).

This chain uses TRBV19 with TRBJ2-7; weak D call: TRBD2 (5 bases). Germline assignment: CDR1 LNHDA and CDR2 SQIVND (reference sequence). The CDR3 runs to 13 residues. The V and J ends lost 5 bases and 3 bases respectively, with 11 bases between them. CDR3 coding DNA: TGTGCCAGTAGTTTGGGTGAGGGCTACGAGCAGTACTTC. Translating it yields CASSLGEGYEQYF.

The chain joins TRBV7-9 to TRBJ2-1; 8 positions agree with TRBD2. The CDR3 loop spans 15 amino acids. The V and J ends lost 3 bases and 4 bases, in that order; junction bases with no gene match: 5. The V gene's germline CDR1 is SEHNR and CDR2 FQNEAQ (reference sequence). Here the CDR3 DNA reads TGTGCCAGCAGCTTTGGTAGCGGGGATTACAATGAGCAGTTCTTC. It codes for CASSFGSGDYNEQFF.

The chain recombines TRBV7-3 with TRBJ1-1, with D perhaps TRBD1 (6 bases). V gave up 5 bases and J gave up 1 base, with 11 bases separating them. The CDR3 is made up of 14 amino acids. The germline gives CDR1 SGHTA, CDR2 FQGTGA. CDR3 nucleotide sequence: TGTGCCAGCAGCCCACAGGGCGGGAACACTGAAGCTTTCTTT. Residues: CASSPQGGNTEAFF.

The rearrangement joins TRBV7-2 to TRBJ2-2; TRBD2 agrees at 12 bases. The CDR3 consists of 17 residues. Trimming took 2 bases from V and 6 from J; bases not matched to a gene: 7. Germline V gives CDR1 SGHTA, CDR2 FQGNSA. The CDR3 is CASSLRGLAGSPGELFF. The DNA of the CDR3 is TGTGCCAGCAGCTTAAGAGGACTAGCGGGGTCTCCCGGGGAGCTGTTTTTT. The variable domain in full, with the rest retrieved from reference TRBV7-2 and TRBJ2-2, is GAGVSQSPSNKVTEKGKDVELRCDPISGHTALYWYRQSLGQGLEFLIYFQGNSAPDKSGLPSDRFSAERTGGSVSTLTIQRTQQEDSAVYLCASSLRGLAGSPGELFFGEGSRLTVL.

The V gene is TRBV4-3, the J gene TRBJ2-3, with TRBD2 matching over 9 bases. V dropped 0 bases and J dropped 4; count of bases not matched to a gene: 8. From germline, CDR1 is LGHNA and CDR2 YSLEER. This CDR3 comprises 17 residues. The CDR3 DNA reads TGCGCCAGCAGCCAAGAGGCCGGGACTAGCTCTGCAGATACGCAGTATTTT. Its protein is CASSQEAGTSSADTQYF.

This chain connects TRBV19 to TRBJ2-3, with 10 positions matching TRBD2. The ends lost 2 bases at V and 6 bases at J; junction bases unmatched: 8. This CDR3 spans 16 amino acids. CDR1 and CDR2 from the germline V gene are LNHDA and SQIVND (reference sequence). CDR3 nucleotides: TGTGCCAGTAGTATACAAGCGGGAGGGCCAAGGGATACGCAGTATTTT. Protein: CASSIQAGGPRDTQYF.

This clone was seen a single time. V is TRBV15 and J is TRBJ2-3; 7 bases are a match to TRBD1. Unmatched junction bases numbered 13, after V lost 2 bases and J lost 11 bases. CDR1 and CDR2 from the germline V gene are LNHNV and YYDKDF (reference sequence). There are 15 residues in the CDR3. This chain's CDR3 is CATSRRTGSEIKQYF. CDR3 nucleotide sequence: TGTGCCACCAGCAGACGGACAGGATCGGAGATTAAGCAGTATTTT.

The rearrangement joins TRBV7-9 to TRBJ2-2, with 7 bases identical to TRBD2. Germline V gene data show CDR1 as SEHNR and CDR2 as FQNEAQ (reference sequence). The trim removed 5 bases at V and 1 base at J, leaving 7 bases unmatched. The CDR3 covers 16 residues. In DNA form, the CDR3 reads TGTGCCAGCAGCCCCCCTGGGGGGGAGAACACCGGGGAGCTGTTTTTT. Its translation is CASSPPGGENTGELFF. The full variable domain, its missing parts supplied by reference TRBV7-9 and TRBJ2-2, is DTGVSQNPRHKITKRGQNVTFRCDPISEHNRLYWYRQTLGQGPEFLTYFQNEAQLEKSRLLSDRFSAERPKGSFSTLEIQRTEQGDSAMYLCASSPPGGENTGELFFGEGSRLTVL.

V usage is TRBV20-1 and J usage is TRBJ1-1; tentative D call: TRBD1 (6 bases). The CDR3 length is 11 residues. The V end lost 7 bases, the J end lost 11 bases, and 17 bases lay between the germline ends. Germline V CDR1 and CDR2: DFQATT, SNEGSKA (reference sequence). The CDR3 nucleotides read TGCAGTGTCCTTGCAGGGGCCTGGGCTTTCTTT. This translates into CSVLAGAWAFF.

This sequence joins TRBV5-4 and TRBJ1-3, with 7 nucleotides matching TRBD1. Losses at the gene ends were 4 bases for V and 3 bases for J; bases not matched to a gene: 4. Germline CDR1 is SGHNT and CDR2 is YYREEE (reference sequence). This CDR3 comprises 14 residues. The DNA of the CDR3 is TGTGCCAGCAGCCCGCGGGACAGTGGAAACACCATATATTTT. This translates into CASSPRDSGNTIYF. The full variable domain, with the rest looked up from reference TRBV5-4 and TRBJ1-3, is ETGVTQSPTHLIKTRGQQVTLRCSSQSGHNTVSWYQQALGQGPQFIFQYYREEENGRGNFPPRFSGLQFPNYSSELNVNALELDDSALYLCASSPRDSGNTIYFGEGSWLTVV.

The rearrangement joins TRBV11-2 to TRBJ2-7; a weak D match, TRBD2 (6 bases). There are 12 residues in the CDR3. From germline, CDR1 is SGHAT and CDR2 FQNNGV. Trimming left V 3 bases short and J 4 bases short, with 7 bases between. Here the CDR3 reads CASSFAGYEQYV. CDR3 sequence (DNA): TGTGCCAGCAGCTTTGCGGGATACGAGCAGTACGTC.

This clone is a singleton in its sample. CDR3 residues: CASEDSQGHEQYF. The CDR3 bases are TGTGCCAGCGAGGACAGTCAGGGCCACGAGCAGTACTTC. The rearrangement uses TRBV7-9 and TRBJ2-7, with D possibly matching TRBD1 (6 bases). V lost 8 bases to trimming and J lost 5 bases, with 16 bases between them. Germline CDR1 reads SEHNR; CDR2 reads FQNEAQ (reference sequence). This CDR3 region has 13 residues. Full variable domain (outside the CDR3, taken from reference TRBV7-9 and TRBJ2-7): DTGVSQNPRHKITKRGQNVTFRCDPISEHNRLYWYRQTLGQGPEFLTYFQNEAQLEKSRLLSDRFSAERPKGSFSTLEIQRTEQGDSAMYLCASEDSQGHEQYFGPGTRLTVT.

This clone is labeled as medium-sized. CDR3 nucleotide sequence: TGTGCCAGCAGTCTCTACAATCAGCCCCAGCATTTT. Amino acid sequence: CASSLYNQPQHF. The J gene is TRBJ1-5, the V gene TRBV27; no firm D call. The V end lost 5 bases, the J end lost 3 bases, and 5 bases lay between the germline ends. CDR3 length: 12 amino acids. CDR1 MNHEY and CDR2 SMNVEV come from the germline V gene (reference sequence).

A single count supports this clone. CDR3 DNA: TGTGCCAGCAGTCCCTCGGGGGGGTTCTACAATGAGCAGTTCTTC. It yields the protein CASSPSGGFYNEQFF. The rearrangement links TRBV27 to TRBJ2-1, with TRBD2 identical over 8 bases. CDR3 length: 15 amino acids. V shed 5 bases, J shed 3 bases, and the junction held 6 bases outside the gene matches. Germline CDR1 MNHEY, CDR2 SMNVEV (reference sequence).

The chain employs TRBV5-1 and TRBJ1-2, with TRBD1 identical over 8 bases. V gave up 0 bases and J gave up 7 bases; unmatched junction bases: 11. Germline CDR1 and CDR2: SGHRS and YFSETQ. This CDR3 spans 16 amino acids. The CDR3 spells CASSLAPRGQGAGYTF. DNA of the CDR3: TGCGCCAGCAGCTTGGCCCCACGAGGACAGGGAGCTGGCTACACCTTC.

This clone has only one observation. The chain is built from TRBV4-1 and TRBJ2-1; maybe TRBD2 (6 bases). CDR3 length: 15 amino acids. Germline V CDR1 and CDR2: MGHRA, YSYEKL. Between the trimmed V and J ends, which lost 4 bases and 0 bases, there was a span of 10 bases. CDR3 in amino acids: CASSLTSSSYNEQFF. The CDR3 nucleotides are TGCGCCAGCAGCCTAACTAGCAGCTCCTACAATGAGCAGTTCTTC.

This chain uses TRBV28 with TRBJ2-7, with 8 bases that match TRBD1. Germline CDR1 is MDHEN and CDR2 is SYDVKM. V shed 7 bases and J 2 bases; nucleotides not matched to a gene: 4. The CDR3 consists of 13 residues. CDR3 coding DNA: TGTGCCAGCAACCGACAGGGGACCTACGAGCAGTACGTC. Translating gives CASNRQGTYEQYV.

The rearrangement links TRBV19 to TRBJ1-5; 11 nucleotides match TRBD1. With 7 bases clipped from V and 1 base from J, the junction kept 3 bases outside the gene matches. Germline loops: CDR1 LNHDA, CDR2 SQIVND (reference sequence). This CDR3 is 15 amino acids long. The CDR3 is CASTGTGGSNQPQHF. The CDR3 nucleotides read TGTGCCAGTACCGGGACAGGGGGGAGCAATCAGCCCCAGCATTTT.

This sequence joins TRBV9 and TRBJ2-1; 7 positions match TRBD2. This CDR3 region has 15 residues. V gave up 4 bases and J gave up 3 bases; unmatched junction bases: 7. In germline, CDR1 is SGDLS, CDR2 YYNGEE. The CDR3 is CASSPMGGDYNEQFF. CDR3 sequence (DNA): TGTGCCAGCAGCCCCATGGGGGGGGACTACAATGAGCAGTTCTTC.

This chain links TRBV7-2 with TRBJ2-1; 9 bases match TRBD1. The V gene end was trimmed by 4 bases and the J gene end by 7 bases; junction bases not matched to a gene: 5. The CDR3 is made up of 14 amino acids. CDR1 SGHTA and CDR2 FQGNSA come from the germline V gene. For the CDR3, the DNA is TGTGCCAGCAGCTCTGGGACAGGGCTTAATGAGCAGTTCTTC. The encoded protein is CASSSGTGLNEQFF.